Presented here are 4 T cell receptor beta chains from one specimen sequenced in a study of T cell changes during pregnancy in multiple sclerosis. Libraries were prepared by immunoSEQ multiplex PCR; TCRdb keeps only in-frame clonotypes and omits some of them. Of 25,000 to 30,000 clones listed, roughly 91% are singletons. Sequencing used CD8+ T cells from peripheral blood mononuclear cells, obtained before pregnancy. The receptors shown here come from a female donor with multiple sclerosis, enrolled in a pregnancy study.

This chain connects TRBV4-1 to TRBJ1-1, with 9 bases aligning to TRBD1. Per germline, CDR1 MGHRA and CDR2 YSYEKL. The CDR3 sequence is 15 residues long. V trimming: 4 bases; J trimming: 2 bases; junction bases outside the gene matches: 5. The CDR3 reads CASSLRQGGNTEAFF. The DNA for the CDR3 is TGCGCCAGCAGCCTAAGACAGGGGGGAAACACTGAAGCTTTCTTT.

The chain links TRBV9 to TRBJ2-7, with unresolved D. The length of the CDR3 is 14 residues. Germline lookup yields CDR1 SGDLS and CDR2 YYNGEE. Deletions cut 0 bases from V and 9 bases from J, with 16 bases between. Here the CDR3 reads CASSVGTSAGWQYF. CDR3 bases: TGTGCCAGCAGCGTAGGTACCTCGGCAGGCTGGCAGTACTTC.

The rearrangement joins TRBV6-6 to TRBJ2-7; weak D call: TRBD1 (6 bases). Germline V gene lookup returns CDR1 MNHNY and CDR2 SVGAGI (reference sequence). This CDR3 region has 14 residues. The V end was cut by 8 bases, the J end by 7 bases, with 21 bases between. The CDR3 bases are TGTGCCAGCCTAAAGCCGGGACACTTCGAAGAGCAGTACTTC. Protein sequence: CASLKPGHFEEQYF.

V usage is TRBV9 and J usage is TRBJ2-1; the match to TRBD1 covers 9 bases. Germline CDR1 reads SGDLS; CDR2 reads YYNGEE. The CDR3 length is 14 residues. V dropped 1 base and J dropped 10; count of bases not matched to a gene: 6. The CDR3 region is CASSVLGQGFEQFF. DNA of the CDR3: TGTGCCAGCAGCGTATTGGGACAGGGTTTCGAGCAGTTCTTC.